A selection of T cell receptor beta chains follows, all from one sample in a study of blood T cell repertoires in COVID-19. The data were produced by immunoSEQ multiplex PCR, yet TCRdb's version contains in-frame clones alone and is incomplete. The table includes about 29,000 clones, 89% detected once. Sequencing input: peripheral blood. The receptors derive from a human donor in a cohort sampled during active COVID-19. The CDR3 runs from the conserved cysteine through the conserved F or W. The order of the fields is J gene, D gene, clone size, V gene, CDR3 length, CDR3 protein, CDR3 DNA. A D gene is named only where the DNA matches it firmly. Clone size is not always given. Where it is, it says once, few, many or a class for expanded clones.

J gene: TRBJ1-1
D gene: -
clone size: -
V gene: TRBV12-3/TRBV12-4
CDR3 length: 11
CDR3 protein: CASSFAAEAFF
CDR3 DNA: TGTGCCAGCAGTTTTGCAGCTGAAGCTTTCTTT

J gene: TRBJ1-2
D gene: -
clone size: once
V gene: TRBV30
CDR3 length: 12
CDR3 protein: CAWSRGFDGYTF
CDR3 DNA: TGTGCCTGGAGTAGGGGGTTTGATGGCTACACCTTC

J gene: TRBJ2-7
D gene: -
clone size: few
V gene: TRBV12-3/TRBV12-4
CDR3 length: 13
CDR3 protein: CASSYNEQGEQYF
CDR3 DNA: TGTGCCAGCAGTTATAACGAACAGGGCGAGCAGTACTTC

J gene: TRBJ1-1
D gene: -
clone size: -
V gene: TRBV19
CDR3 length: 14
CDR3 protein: CASSIGIMNTEAFF
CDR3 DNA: TGTGCCAGTAGTATTGGCATTATGAACACTGAAGCTTTCTTT

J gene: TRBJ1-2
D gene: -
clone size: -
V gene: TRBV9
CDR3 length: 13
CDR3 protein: CASSGEGFGGYTF
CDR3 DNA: TGTGCCAGCAGCGGGGAGGGGTTTGGTGGCTACACCTTC

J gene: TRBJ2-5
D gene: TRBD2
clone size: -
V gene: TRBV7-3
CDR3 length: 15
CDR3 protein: CASSLSAGVQETQYF
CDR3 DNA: TGTGCCAGCAGCTTATCAGCGGGGGTACAAGAGACCCAGTACTTC

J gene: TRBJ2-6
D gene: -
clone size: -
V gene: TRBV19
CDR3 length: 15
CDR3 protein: CASSMGQAGANVLTF
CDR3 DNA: TGTGCCAGTAGTATGGGGCAGGCTGGGGCCAACGTCCTGACTTTC

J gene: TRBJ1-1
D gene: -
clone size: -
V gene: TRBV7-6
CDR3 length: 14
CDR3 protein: CASSLARGGPEAFF
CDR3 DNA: TGTGCCAGCAGCTTAGCGCGGGGGGGCCCTGAAGCTTTCTTT

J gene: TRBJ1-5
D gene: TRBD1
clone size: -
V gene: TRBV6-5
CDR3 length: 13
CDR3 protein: CASCKGADQPQHF
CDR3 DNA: TGTGCCAGCTGCAAGGGGGCTGATCAGCCCCAGCATTTT

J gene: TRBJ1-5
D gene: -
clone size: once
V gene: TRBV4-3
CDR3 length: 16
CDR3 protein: CASSQGGHGSNQPQHF
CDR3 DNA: TGCGCCAGCAGCCAAGGGGGACACGGGAGCAATCAGCCCCAGCATTTT

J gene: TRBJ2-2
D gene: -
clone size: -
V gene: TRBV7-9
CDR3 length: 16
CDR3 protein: CASSSARGPFTGELFF
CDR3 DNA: TGTGCCAGCAGCAGTGCCAGGGGTCCCTTTACCGGGGAGCTGTTTTTT

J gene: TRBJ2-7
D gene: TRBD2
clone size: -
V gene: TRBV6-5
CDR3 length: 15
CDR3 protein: CATSKSGLAVYEQYF
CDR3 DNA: TGTGCCACCTCTAAGTCAGGACTAGCGGTCTACGAGCAGTACTTC

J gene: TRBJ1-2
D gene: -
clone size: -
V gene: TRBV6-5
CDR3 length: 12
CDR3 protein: CASTLGTLGYTF
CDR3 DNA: TGTGCCAGCACCCTTGGGACACTCGGCTACACCTTC

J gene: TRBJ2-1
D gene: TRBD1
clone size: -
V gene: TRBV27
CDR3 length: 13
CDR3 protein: CASSLGQYNEQFF
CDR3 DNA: TGTGCCAGCAGTTTGGGACAGTACAATGAGCAGTTCTTC

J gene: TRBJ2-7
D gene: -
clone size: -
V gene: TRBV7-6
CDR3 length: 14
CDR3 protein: CASSLDDRGYEQYF
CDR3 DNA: TGTGCCAGCAGCTTAGATGATCGGGGGTACGAGCAGTACTTC

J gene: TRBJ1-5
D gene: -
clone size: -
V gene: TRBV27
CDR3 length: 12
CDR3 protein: CASSSGVQPQHF
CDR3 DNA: TGTGCCAGCAGTTCAGGGGTTCAGCCCCAGCATTTT

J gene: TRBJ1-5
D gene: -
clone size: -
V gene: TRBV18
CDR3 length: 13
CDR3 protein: CASSPEINQPQHF
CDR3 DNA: TGTGCCAGCTCACCGGAGATCAATCAGCCCCAGCATTTT

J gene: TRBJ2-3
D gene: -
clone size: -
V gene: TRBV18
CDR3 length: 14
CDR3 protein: CASSRTAITDTQYF
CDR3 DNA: TGTGCCAGCTCAAGGACAGCAATCACAGATACGCAGTATTTT

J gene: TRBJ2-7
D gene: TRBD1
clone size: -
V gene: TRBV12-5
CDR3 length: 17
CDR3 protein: CASGLVRGTAGSYEQYF
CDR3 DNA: TGTGCTAGTGGTTTGGTACGTGGGACAGCCGGCTCCTACGAGCAGTACTTC

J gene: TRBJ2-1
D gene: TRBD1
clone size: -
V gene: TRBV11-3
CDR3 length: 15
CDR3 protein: CASSPGQGILPEQFF
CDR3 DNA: TGTGCCAGCAGCCCGGGACAGGGGATACTCCCTGAGCAGTTCTTC

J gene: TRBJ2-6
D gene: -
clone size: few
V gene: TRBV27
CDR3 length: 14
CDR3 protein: CASSPGSGANVLTF
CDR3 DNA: TGTGCCAGCAGTCCCGGGTCTGGGGCCAACGTCCTGACTTTC

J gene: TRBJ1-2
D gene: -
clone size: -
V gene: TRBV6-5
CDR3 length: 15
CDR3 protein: CASSYRTSGVYGYTF
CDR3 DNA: TGTGCCAGCAGTTACCGTACCTCGGGGGTCTATGGCTACACCTTC

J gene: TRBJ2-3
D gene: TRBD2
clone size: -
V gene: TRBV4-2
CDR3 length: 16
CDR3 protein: CASSQGTVAGGDTQYF
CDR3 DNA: TGTGCCAGCAGCCAAGGCACAGTCGCGGGGGGAGATACGCAGTATTTT

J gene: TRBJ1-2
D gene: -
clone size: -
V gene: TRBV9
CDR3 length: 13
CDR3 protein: CASSAEDRYGYTF
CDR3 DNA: TGTGCCAGCAGCGCAGAAGACAGATATGGCTACACCTTC

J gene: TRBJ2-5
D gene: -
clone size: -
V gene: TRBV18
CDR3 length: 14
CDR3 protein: CASSPPGVRETQYF
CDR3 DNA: TGTGCCAGCTCACCCCCGGGGGTGAGGGAGACCCAGTACTTC

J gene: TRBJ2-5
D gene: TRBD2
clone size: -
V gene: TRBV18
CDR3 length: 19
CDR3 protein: CASSPPLGLAGVGQETQYF
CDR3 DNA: TGTGCCAGCTCACCACCGCTTGGGCTAGCGGGGGTAGGGCAAGAGACCCAGTACTTC

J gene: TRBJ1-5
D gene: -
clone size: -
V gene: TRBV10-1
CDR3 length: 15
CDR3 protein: CASSPEGKSNQPQHF
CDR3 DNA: TGCGCCAGCAGCCCCGAGGGAAAAAGCAATCAGCCCCAGCATTTT

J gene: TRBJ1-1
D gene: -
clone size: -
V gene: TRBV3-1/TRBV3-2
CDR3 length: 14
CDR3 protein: CASSQQGWVVEAFF
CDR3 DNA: TGTGCCAGCAGCCAACAGGGGTGGGTGGTTGAAGCTTTCTTT

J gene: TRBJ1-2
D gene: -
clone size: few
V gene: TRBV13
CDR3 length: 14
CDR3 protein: CASSSVTGLYGYTF
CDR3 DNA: TGTGCCAGCAGCTCCGTGACAGGTCTCTATGGCTACACCTTC

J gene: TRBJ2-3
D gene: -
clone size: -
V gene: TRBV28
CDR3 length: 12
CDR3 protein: CASSHETDTQYF
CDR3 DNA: TGTGCCAGCAGTCACGAGACAGATACGCAGTATTTT

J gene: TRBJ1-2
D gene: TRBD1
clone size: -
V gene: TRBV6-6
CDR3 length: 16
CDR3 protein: CASSDSGQGPNYGYTF
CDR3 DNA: TGTGCCAGCAGTGACTCCGGACAGGGCCCCAACTATGGCTACACCTTC

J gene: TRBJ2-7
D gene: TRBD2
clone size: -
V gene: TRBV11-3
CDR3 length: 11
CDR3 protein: CASSRGEERYF
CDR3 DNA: TGTGCCAGCAGCCGGGGGGAAGAGCGGTACTTC